These T cell receptor beta chains were read from a single sample in a study of blood T cell repertoires in COVID-19. The data were produced by immunoSEQ multiplex PCR, yet TCRdb's version contains in-frame clones alone and is incomplete. The table shows a few hundred thousand clones, with roughly 87% occurring only once. The source material was PBMCs or T cells enriched from blood (not recorded which). These receptors were obtained from a woman between 25 and 40 years old who had recovered from COVID-19. CDR3s include the opening cysteine and the closing phenylalanine or tryptophan. D genes are given only for firm matches. The size of a clone is reported for some rows only, either as once, few or many, or as a class for expanded clones.

j_gene	d_gene	abundance	v_gene	CDR3nt	CDR3aa
TRBJ1-1	TRBD1	NA	TRBV7-7	TGTGCTAGCAGCCCCGGGACAGGGGATGAAGCTTTCTTT	CASSPGTGDEAFF
TRBJ1-5	NA	NA	TRBV30	TGTGCCTGGAGTCCAAGGGGCAGGGGAACTCAGCCCCAGCATTTT	CAWSPRGRGTQPQHF
TRBJ2-5	TRBD1	NA	TRBV5-5	TGTGCCAGCAGCTTCACAGGGGTTGGAGAGACCCAGTACTTC	CASSFTGVGETQYF
TRBJ1-2	NA	NA	TRBV2	TGTGCCAGCAGAGACCGAGAGGGGGGGAAGCATGGCTACACCTTC	CASRDREGGKHGYTF
TRBJ1-3	NA	NA	TRBV7-2	TGTGCCAGCAGCTCGGGCCCGGGGGATGGAAACACCATATATTTT	CASSSGPGDGNTIYF
TRBJ1-5	NA	NA	TRBV6-5	TGTGCCAGCAGTTACTCGAGGCAGGGAGGTCAGCCCCAGCATTTT	CASSYSRQGGQPQHF
TRBJ1-1	NA	NA	TRBV19	TGTGCCAGTAGATCGGGGGGCAACACTGAAGCTTTCTTT	CASRSGGNTEAFF
TRBJ2-5	TRBD2	NA	TRBV7-3	TGTGCCAGCAGCCCCGGACTAGCGGGGAAGACCCAGTACTTC	CASSPGLAGKTQYF
TRBJ1-2	NA	NA	TRBV5-1	TGCGCCAGCAGCTATGACTACCGGGACTTATTTGGCTACACCTTC	CASSYDYRDLFGYTF
TRBJ1-5	NA	once	TRBV2	TGTGCCAGCAGTGTACAGAAACATAGCAATCAGCCCCAGCATTTT	CASSVQKHSNQPQHF
TRBJ2-3	TRBD2	once	TRBV9	TGTGCCAGCAGCGGGGCGGGGGGGAGCACAGATACGCAGTATTTT	CASSGAGGSTDTQYF
TRBJ2-7	NA	once	TRBV19	TGTGCCAGTAAGGCAGGGGACTCCTACGAGCAGTACTTC	CASKAGDSYEQYF
TRBJ1-1	NA	NA	TRBV12-3/TRBV12-4	TGTGCCAGCAGCAGGGGTACTGAAGCTTTCTTT	CASSRGTEAFF
TRBJ2-3	NA	NA	TRBV6-1	TGTGCCAGCAGTGAAAGGTACCGGCAGGGAAGCACAGATACGCAGTATTTT	CASSERYRQGSTDTQYF
TRBJ1-2	NA	NA	TRBV4-2	TGTGCCAGCAGCCCCAAGATGGGGAGCTATGGCTACACCTTC	CASSPKMGSYGYTF
TRBJ2-3	TRBD2	NA	TRBV9	TGTGCCAGCAGCTTCCCGACTAGCGGGGGGGCGTTCACAGATACGCAGTATTTT	CASSFPTSGGAFTDTQYF
TRBJ2-2	TRBD2	NA	TRBV5-4	TGTGCCAGCACCCGGGGGGGCGGCGCCGGGGAGCTGTTTTTT	CASTRGGGAGELFF
TRBJ1-5	NA	NA	TRBV19	TGTGCCAGTAGTATTTCAGCAGGGAATGGCAATCAGCCCCAGCATTTT	CASSISAGNGNQPQHF
TRBJ1-2	NA	NA	TRBV6-5	TGTGCCACCATGACCCCGGGACAAACCTATGGCTACACCTTC	CATMTPGQTYGYTF
TRBJ2-1	NA	few	TRBV15	TGTGCCACCAGCTTTTGGACTGCCGGCAATGAGCAGTTCTTC	CATSFWTAGNEQFF
TRBJ2-3	TRBD2	NA	TRBV11-2	TGTGCCAGCAGCCGACTTCGGGCGGGGGTACCCACAGATACGCAGTATTTT	CASSRLRAGVPTDTQYF
TRBJ2-5	NA	NA	TRBV5-1	TGCGCCAGCAGAGGGGGGGGAGAAGAGACCCAGTACTTC	CASRGGGEETQYF
TRBJ1-3	NA	NA	TRBV20-1	TGCAGTGCTCGGCAGGGCGACACCATATATTTT	CSARQGDTIYF
TRBJ1-6	NA	NA	TRBV30	TGTGCCTGGAGGGAAACGACTCTACCCGGGGGTTCACCCCTCCACTTT	CAWRETTLPGGSPLHF
TRBJ1-5	NA	NA	TRBV18	TGTGCCAGCTCACCGAGGGGGTGGAATAGCAATCAGCCCCAGCATTTT	CASSPRGWNSNQPQHF
TRBJ1-2	NA	NA	TRBV30	TGTGCCTGGTATAACAGGGTACTCTATGGCTACACCTTC	CAWYNRVLYGYTF
TRBJ1-1	NA	NA	TRBV5-4	TGTGCCAGCAGCTTGGCCCTTGGGGGGGGAAACACTGAAGCTTTCTTT	CASSLALGGGNTEAFF
TRBJ1-5	NA	NA	TRBV12-3/TRBV12-4	TGTGCCAGCACTGATGAGAATCAGCCCCAGCATTTT	CASTDENQPQHF
TRBJ1-4	TRBD1	NA	TRBV6-5	TGTGCCAGCAGTTCCATCGACAGGGACGAAAAACTGTTTTTT	CASSSIDRDEKLFF